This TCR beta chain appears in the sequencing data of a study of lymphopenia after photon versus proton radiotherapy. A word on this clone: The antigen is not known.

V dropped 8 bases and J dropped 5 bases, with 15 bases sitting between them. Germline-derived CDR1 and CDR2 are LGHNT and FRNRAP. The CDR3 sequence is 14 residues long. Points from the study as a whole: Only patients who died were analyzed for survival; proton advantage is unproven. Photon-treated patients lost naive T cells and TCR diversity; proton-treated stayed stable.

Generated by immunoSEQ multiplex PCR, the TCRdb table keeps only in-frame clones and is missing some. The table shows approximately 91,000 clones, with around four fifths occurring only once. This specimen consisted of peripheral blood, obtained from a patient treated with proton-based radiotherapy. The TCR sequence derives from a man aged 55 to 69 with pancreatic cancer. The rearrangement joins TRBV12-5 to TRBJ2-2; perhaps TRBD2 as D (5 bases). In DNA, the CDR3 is TGTGCTAGTAGATACGAGGGCGAAACCGGGGAGCTGTTTTTT. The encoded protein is CASRYEGETGELFF.